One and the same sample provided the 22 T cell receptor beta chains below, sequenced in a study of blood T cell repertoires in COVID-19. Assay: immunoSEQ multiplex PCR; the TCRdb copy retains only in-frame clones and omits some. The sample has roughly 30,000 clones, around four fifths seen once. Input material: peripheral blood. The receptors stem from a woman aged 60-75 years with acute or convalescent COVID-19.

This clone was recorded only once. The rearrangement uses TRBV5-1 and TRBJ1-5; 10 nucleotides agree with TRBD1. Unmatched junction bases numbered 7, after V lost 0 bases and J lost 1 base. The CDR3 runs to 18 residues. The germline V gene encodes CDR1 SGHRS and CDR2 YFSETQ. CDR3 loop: CASSLGSTGGISNQPQHF. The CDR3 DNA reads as TGCGCCAGCAGCTTGGGCTCGACAGGGGGCATAAGCAATCAGCCCCAGCATTTT.

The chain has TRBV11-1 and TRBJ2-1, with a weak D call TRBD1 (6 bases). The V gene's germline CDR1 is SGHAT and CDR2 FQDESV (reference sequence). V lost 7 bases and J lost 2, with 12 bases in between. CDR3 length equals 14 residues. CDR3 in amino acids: CASTLQGPYNEQFF. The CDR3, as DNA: TGTGCCAGCACTTTACAGGGACCCTACAATGAGCAGTTCTTC.

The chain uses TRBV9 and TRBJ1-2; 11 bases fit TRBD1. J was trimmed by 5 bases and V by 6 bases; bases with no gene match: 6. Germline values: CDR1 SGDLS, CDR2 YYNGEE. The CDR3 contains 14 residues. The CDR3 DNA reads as TGTGCCAGCACCCGGACAGGGGGCCCATATGGCTACACCTTC. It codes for CASTRTGGPYGYTF.

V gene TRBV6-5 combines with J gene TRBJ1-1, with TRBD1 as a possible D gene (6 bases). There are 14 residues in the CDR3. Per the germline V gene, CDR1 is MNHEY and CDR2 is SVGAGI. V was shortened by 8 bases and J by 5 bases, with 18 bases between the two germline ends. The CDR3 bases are TGTGCCAGCGAGAGCGGGGGCCCAGGAACTGAAGCTTTCTTT. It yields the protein CASESGGPGTEAFF.

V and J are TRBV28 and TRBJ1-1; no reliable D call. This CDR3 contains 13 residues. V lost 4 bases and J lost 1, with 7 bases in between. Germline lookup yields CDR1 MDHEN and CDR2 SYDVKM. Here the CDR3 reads CASSSSTNTEAFF. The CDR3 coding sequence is TGTGCCAGCAGTTCTAGTACGAACACTGAAGCTTTCTTT.

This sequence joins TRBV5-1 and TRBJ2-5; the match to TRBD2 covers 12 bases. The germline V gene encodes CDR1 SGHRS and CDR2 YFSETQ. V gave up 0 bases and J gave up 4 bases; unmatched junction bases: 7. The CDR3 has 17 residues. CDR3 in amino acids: CASSLGLAGASGETQYF. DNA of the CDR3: TGCGCCAGCAGCTTGGGACTAGCGGGGGCCTCGGGAGAGACCCAGTACTTC.

CDR3 nucleotide sequence: TGTGCTAGTGGTCTACCGACGAGGAGGAATGAGCAGTTCTTC. This codes for CASGLPTRRNEQFF. The chain uses TRBV12-5 and TRBJ2-1, with D maybe TRBD2 (5 bases). Trimming removed 5 bases from V and 7 bases from J, with 15 bases in between. CDR3 length equals 14 residues. Looked up from germline, CDR1 is LGHNT and CDR2 is FRNRAP.

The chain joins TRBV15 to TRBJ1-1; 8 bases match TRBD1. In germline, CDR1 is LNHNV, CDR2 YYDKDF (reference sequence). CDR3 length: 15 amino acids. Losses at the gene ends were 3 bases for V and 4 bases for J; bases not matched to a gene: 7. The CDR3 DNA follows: TGTGCCACCAGCAGCCCAGGGGGCGTGGCCACTGAAGCTTTCTTT. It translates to CATSSPGGVATEAFF.

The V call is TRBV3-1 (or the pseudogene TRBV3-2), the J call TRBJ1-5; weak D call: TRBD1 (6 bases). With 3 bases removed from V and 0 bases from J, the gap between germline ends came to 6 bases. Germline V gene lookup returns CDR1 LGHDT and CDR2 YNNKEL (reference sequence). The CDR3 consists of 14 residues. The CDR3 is CASSQDSSNQPQHF. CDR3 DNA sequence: TGTGCCAGCAGCCAGGACAGTAGCAATCAGCCCCAGCATTTT.

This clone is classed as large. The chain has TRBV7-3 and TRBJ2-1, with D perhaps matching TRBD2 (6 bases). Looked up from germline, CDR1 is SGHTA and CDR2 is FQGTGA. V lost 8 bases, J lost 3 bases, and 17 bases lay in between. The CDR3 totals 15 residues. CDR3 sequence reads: CASGVEGAGYNEQFF. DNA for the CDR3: TGTGCCAGCGGGGTAGAAGGAGCGGGCTACAATGAGCAGTTCTTC.

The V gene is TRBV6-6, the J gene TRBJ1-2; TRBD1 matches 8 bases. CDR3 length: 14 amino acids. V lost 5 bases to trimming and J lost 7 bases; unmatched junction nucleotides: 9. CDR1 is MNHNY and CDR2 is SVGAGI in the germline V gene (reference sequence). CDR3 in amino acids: CASSTPGGRRGYTF. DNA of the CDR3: TGTGCCAGCAGTACCCCAGGGGGCCGGCGTGGCTACACCTTC.

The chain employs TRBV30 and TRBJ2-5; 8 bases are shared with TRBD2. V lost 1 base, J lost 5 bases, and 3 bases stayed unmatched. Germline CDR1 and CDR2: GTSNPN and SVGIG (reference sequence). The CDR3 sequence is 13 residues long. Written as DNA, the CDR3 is TGTGCCTGGAGTGGCGGGGGGATGGAGACCCAGTACTTC. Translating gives CAWSGGGMETQYF.

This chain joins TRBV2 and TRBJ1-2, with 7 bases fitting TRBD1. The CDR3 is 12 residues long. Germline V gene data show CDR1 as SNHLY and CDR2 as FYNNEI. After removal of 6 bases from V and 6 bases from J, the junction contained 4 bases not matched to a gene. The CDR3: CASRDDRDGYTF. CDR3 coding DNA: TGTGCCAGCAGGGACGACAGGGATGGCTACACCTTC.

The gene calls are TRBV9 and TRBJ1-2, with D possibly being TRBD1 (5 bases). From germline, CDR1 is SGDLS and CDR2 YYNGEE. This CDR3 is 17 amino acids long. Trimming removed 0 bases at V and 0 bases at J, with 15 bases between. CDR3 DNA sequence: TGTGCCAGCAGCGTAGGTAACAGGATAACTACTAACTATGGCTACACCTTC. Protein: CASSVGNRITTNYGYTF.

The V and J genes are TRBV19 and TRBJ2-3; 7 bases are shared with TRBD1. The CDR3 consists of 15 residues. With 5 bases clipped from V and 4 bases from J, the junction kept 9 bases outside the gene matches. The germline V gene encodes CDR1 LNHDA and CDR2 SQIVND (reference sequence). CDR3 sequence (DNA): TGTGCCAGTAGTGCGACAGGGCAGGAGGCAGATACGCAGTATTTT. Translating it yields CASSATGQEADTQYF.

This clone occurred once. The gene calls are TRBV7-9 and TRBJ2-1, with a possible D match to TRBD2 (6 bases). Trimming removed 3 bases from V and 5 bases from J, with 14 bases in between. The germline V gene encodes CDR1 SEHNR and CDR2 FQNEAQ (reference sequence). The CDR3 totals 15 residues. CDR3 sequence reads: CASSFSGGVNNEQFF. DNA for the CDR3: TGTGCCAGCAGCTTTTCCGGGGGAGTCAACAATGAGCAGTTCTTC.

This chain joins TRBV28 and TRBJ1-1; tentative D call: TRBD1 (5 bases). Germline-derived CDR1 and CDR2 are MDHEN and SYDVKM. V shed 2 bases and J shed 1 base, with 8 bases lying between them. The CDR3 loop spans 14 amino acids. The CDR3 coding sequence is TGTGCCAGCAGTTTACCCGACAGGAACACTGAAGCTTTCTTT. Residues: CASSLPDRNTEAFF.

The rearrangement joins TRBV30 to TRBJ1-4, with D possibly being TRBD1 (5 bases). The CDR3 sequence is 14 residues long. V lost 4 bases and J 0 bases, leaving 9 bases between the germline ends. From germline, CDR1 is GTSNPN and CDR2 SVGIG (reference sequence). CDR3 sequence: CAWTRQSTNEKLFF. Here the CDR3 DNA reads TGTGCCTGGACCAGACAGTCAACTAATGAAAAACTGTTTTTT.

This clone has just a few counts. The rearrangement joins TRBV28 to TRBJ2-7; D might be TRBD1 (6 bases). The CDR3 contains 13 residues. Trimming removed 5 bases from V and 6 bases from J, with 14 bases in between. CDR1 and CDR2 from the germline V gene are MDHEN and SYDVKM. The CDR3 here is CASSPTGLGEQYF. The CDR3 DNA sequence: TGTGCCAGCAGTCCCACAGGGTTAGGCGAGCAGTACTTC.

This CDR3 is CASSEAPRNSGGAKTQYF. CDR3 nucleotides: TGTGCCAGCAGTGAAGCCCCCCGTAATAGCGGGGGGGCGAAGACCCAGTACTTC. The chain links TRBV6-1 to TRBJ2-5; TRBD2 agrees at 11 bases. V was clipped by 0 bases and J by 6 bases; unmatched bases: 12. The germline V gene has CDR1 MNHNS and CDR2 SASEGT. This CDR3 has 18 residues.

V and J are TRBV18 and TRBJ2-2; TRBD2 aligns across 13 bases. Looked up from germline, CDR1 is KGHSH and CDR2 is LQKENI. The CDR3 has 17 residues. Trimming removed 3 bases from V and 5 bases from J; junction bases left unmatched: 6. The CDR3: CASSPPGLAGATGELFF. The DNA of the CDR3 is TGTGCCAGCTCACCGCCTGGACTAGCGGGGGCAACCGGGGAGCTGTTTTTT. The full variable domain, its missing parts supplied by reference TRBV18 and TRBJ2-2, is NAGVMQNPRHLVRRRGQEARLRCSPMKGHSHVYWYRQLPEEGLKFMVYLQKENIIDESGMPKERFSAEFPKEGPSILRIQQVVRGDSAAYFCASSPPGLAGATGELFFGEGSRLTVL.

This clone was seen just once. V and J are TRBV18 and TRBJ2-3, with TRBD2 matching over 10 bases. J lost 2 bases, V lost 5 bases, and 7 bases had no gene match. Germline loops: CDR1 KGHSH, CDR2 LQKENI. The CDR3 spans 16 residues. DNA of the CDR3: TGTGCCAGCTCAGTTCTAGCGGGGGCTACCACAGATACGCAGTATTTT. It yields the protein CASSVLAGATTDTQYF.